This T cell receptor (beta chain) was obtained from a study of blood T cell repertoires in COVID-19. Background on the study: Whether acute or convalescent, the COVID-19 samples came from the United States, Italy and Spain.

The CDR3 length is 13 residues. From germline, CDR1 is DFQATT and CDR2 SNEGSKA (reference sequence). Trimming removed 3 bases from V and 1 base from J, with 9 bases in between. In the authors' methods: By means of reference gene primer amplification, nucleated cell counts were estimated. Method: immunoSEQ multiplex PCR; TCRdb's copy keeps in-frame clones and lacks some. V and J calls and clone size are given by that table; D and trimming were obtained from the DNA. Here the sample spans some 700,000 clones, approximately 90% being singletons. The sample was peripheral blood. V gene TRBV20-1 combines with J gene TRBJ1-1, with D uncertain. The sequence was collected from a woman in her late teens or twenties with acute or convalescent COVID-19. The CDR3 region is CSASLSPNTEAFF. The CDR3 DNA follows: TGCAGTGCTAGTCTCAGTCCGAACACTGAAGCTTTCTTT.